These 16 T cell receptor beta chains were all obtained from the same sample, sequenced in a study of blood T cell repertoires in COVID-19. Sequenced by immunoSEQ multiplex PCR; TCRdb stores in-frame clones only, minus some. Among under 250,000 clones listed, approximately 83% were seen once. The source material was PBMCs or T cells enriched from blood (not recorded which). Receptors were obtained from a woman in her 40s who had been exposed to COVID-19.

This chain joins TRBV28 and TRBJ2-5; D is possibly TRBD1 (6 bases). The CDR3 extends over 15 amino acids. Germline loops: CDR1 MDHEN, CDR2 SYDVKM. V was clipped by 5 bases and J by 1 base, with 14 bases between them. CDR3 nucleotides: TGTGCCAGCAGTCTTTCCCGGACAGTCCAAGAGACCCAGTACTTC. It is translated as CASSLSRTVQETQYF.

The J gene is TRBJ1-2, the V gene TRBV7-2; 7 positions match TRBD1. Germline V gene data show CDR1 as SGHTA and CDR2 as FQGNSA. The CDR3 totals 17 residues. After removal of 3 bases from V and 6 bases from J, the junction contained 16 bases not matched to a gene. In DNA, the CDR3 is TGTGCCAGCAGCTTGGGACAGCTCCCGGCCACAACTAATGGCTACACCTTC. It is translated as CASSLGQLPATTNGYTF.

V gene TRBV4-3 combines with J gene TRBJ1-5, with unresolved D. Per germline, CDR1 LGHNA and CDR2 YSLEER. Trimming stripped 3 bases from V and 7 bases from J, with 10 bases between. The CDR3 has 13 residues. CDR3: CASSQEAGQPQHF. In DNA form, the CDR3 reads TGCGCCAGCAGCCAGGAAGCGGGCCAGCCCCAGCATTTT.

This CDR3 is CASRYGQGAAETQYF. CDR3 coding DNA: TGTGCCAGCAGATACGGACAGGGGGCGGCGGAGACCCAGTACTTC. This chain joins TRBV6-5 and TRBJ2-5; 11 bases align to TRBD1. Germline CDR1 MNHEY, CDR2 SVGAGI. Germline trimming cut 6 bases from V and 5 bases from J; bases unmatched to any gene: 8. The CDR3 extends over 15 amino acids.

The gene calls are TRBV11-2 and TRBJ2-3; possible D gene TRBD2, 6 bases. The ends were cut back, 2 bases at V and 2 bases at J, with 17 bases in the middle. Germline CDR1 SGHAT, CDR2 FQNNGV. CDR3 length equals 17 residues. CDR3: CASSLLSAGHPTDTQYF. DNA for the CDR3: TGTGCCAGCAGCTTATTGAGCGCGGGGCACCCCACAGATACGCAGTATTTT.

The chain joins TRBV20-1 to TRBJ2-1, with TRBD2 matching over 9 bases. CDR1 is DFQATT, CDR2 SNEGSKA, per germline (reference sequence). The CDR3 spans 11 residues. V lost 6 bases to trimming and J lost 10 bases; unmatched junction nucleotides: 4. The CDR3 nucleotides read TGCAGTGCAAAGACTAGCGGCGAGCAGTTCTTC. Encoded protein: CSAKTSGEQFF.

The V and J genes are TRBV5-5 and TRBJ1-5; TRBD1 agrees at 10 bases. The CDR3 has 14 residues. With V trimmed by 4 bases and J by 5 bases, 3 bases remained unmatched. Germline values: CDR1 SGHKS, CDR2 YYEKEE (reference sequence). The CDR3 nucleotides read TGTGCCAGCAGCGCGGACAGGGGGTATCAGCCCCAGCATTTT. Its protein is CASSADRGYQPQHF.

The CDR3 DNA is TGTGCCAGCAGGCCCGGGACAGATAACCAAGAGACCCAGTACTTC. Its protein is CASRPGTDNQETQYF. The rearrangement joins TRBV3-1 (or the pseudogene TRBV3-2) to TRBJ2-5; TRBD1 aligns across 7 bases. This CDR3 is built from 15 residues. Germline assignment: CDR1 LGHDT and CDR2 YNNKEL (reference sequence). J lost 0 bases, V lost 6 bases, and 7 bases had no gene match.

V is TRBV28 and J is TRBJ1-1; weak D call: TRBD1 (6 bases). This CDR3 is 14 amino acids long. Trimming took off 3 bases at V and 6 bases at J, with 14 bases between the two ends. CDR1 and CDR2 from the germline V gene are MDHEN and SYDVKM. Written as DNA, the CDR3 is TGTGCCAGCAGTTTTGGGAGGGGGGAAGCTGAAGCTTTCTTT. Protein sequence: CASSFGRGEAEAFF.

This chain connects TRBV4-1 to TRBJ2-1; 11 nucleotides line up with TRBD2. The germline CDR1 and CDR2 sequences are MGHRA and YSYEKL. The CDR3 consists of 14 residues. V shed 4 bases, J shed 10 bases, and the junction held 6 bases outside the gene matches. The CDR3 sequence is CASSRSSGGQEQFF. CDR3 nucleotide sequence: TGCGCCAGCAGCCGGTCTAGCGGGGGGCAAGAGCAGTTCTTC.

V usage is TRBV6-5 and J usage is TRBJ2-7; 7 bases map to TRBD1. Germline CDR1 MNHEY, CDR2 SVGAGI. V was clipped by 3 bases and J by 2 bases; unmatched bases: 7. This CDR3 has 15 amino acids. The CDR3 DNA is TGTGCCAGCAGTTATTCTTCGGGACAGACCTACGAGCAGTACTTC. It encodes CASSYSSGQTYEQYF.

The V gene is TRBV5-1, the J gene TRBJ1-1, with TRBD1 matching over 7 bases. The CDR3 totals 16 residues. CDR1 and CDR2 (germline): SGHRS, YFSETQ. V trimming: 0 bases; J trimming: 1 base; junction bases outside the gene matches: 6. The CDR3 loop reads CASSLAVGQANTEAFF. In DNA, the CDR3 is TGCGCCAGCAGCTTGGCTGTTGGACAGGCGAACACTGAAGCTTTCTTT.

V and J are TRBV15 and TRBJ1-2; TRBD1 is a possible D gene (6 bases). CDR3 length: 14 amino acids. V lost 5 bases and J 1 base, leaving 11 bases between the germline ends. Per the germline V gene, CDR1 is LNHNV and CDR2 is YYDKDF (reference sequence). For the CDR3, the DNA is TGTGCCACCAGCCTACAACAGGGTAACTATGGCTACACCTTC. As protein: CATSLQQGNYGYTF.

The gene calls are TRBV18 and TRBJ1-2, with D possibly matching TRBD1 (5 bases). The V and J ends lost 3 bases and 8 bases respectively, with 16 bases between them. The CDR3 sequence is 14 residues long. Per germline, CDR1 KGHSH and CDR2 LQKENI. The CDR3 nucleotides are TGTGCCAGCTCACCCCCAACAGGACCTCGGGGCTACACCTTC. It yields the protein CASSPPTGPRGYTF.

The CDR3 DNA reads TGTGCCAGCAGTTATGGACAGTTCAATGAGCAGTTCTTC. Translation gives CASSYGQFNEQFF. The V gene is TRBV6-5, the J gene TRBJ2-1; D is possibly TRBD1 (6 bases). The CDR3 is 13 amino acids. V was trimmed by 3 bases and J by 6 bases, leaving 9 bases between them. Germline CDR1 is MNHEY and CDR2 is SVGAGI.

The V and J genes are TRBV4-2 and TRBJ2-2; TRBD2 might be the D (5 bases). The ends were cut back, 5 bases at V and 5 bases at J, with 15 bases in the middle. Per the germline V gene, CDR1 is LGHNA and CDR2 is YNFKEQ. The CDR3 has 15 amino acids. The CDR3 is CASSGRGWGTGELFF. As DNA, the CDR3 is TGTGCCAGCAGCGGTCGAGGGTGGGGTACCGGGGAGCTGTTTTTT.